A single TCR beta chain is shown here with its context. Its matching antigen is unknown. The data originate from a study of vaccination and CD4 T cells after COVID-19. Overall study context: Several convalescent cases were mild and one was severe, and all had been SARS-CoV-2 positive by nasal swab PCR. The study enrolled six male and four female convalescents, two of whom were Hispanic.

The study's findings and limits: Researchers report that a median approximately 86% of reactive clones in convalescent patients surfaced only post-vaccination. Spike mono-reactivity was found in 304 of 307 vaccine-specific clones from convalescent patients.

Trimming removed 6 bases from V and 6 bases from J, with 6 bases in between. There are 12 residues in the CDR3. TCRdb called the PCR reads again in MiXCR, with one record for every CDR3 protein. The data show some 14,000 distinct CDR3 sequences, less than 80% seen once. The material was CD4+ T cells from blood, obtained after SARS-CoV-2 vaccination. The chain couples TRBV12-3 or TRBV12-4 to TRBJ1-6, with unresolved D. This clonotype originated in a human donor who had recovered from COVID-19. DNA for the CDR3: TGTGCCAGCAGCCACAGTAATTCACCCCTCCACTTT. As protein: CASSHSNSPLHF.